The 8 T cell receptor beta chains presented below share a single source sample, sequenced in a study of blood T cell repertoires in COVID-19. TCRdb's copy holds only in-frame clones and misses some; the assay was immunoSEQ multiplex PCR. The sample yields about 120,000 clones, roughly 85% seen once. What was sequenced was peripheral blood. These receptor sequences come from a man between 35 and 55 years old with acute or convalescent COVID-19.

V gene TRBV5-1 combines with J gene TRBJ2-3, with TRBD2 identical over 7 bases. The CDR3 has 15 residues. Trimming removed 2 bases from V and 6 bases from J; junction bases left unmatched: 9. Germline V CDR1 and CDR2: SGHRS, YFSETQ. The chain's CDR3 is CASSFVREGPDTQYF. The CDR3 nucleotides read TGCGCCAGCAGCTTTGTAAGGGAGGGCCCCGATACGCAGTATTTT. Supplemented by reference TRBV5-1 and TRBJ2-3, the full variable domain reads KAGVTQTPRYLIKTRGQQVTLSCSPISGHRSVSWYQQTPGQGLQFLFEYFSETQRNKGNFPGRFSGRQFSNSRSEMNVSTLELGDSALYLCASSFVREGPDTQYFGPGTRLTVL.

This clone was seen a single time. This sequence joins TRBV11-2 and TRBJ2-1; TRBD2 matches 14 bases. The CDR3 contains 14 residues. After removal of 4 bases from V and 11 bases from J, the junction contained 4 bases not matched to a gene. Germline V gene data show CDR1 as SGHAT and CDR2 as FQNNGV. The CDR3, as DNA: TGTGCCAGCAGCTCGGGGACTAGCGGGAGCCAGCAGTTCTTC. Translating gives CASSSGTSGSQQFF.

The chain is built from TRBV7-8 and TRBJ2-7; 7 bases agree with TRBD1. This CDR3 spans 15 amino acids. V was clipped by 3 bases and J by 0 bases; unmatched bases: 5. Germline CDR1 SGHVS, CDR2 FQNEAQ. CDR3 sequence reads: CASSFEQGVSYEQYF. Written as DNA, the CDR3 is TGTGCCAGCAGCTTCGAGCAGGGGGTCTCCTACGAGCAGTACTTC.

The rearrangement links TRBV6-5 to TRBJ1-1; weak D call: TRBD1 (5 bases). CDR3 length: 13 residues. Germline lookup yields CDR1 MNHEY and CDR2 SVGAGI. The germline V and J ends were trimmed by 5 bases and 6 bases, with 13 bases remaining between them. CDR3 nucleotide sequence: TGTGCCAGCAGTAGCGCCACAGGAGCTGAAGCTTTCTTT. Protein: CASSSATGAEAFF.

The chain is built from TRBV5-5 and TRBJ2-7, with 7 bases matching TRBD1. The germline V gene encodes CDR1 SGHKS and CDR2 YYEKEE (reference sequence). The J segment lost 6 bases and the V segment lost 4 bases, leaving 4 bases of the junction unmatched. The CDR3 has 12 residues. CDR3 DNA: TGTGCCAGCAGCCCCCGGGACAGCGAGCAGTACTTC. Its protein product is CASSPRDSEQYF.

The chain recombines TRBV27 with TRBJ1-5; D not certain. Trimming pared 4 bases from V and 6 bases from J, leaving 13 bases between. CDR1 and CDR2 (germline): MNHEY, SMNVEV (reference sequence). The CDR3 runs to 14 residues. The CDR3 coding sequence is TGTGCCAGCAGTTCGGAGGGAGACCGTCAGCCCCAGCATTTT. Its translation is CASSSEGDRQPQHF.

The V call is TRBV5-1, the J call TRBJ2-2, with D maybe TRBD2 (6 bases). CDR3 length equals 15 residues. Germline V gene lookup returns CDR1 SGHRS and CDR2 YFSETQ. V was cut by 1 base and J by 6 bases, with 13 bases left in between. The CDR3, as DNA: TGCGCCAGCAGCTTGCAACTAGCCCGCCCCGGGGAGCTGTTTTTT. Translated: CASSLQLARPGELFF.

This clone was observed a handful of times. The chain uses TRBV5-1 and TRBJ2-5; the match to TRBD1 covers 7 bases. The V gene's germline CDR1 is SGHRS and CDR2 YFSETQ. J gave up 5 bases and V 3 bases, and 7 bases lay outside the gene matches. This CDR3 has 14 residues. The CDR3 DNA sequence: TGCGCCAGCAGCTGGCAGGGGGAAGGGGAGACCCAGTACTTC. It is translated as CASSWQGEGETQYF. Using reference TRBV5-1 and TRBJ2-5 for the parts outside the CDR3, the full variable domain is KAGVTQTPRYLIKTRGQQVTLSCSPISGHRSVSWYQQTPGQGLQFLFEYFSETQRNKGNFPGRFSGRQFSNSRSEMNVSTLELGDSALYLCASSWQGEGETQYFGPGTRLLVL.